In this sample, the clone carrying this TCR beta chain turned up once. The data were obtained in a study of blood T cell repertoires in COVID-19. At the level of the study: From the United States, Italy and Spain came samples of acute and convalescent COVID-19. T cells, B-cell-depleted T cells, or PBMCs supplied cDNA or gDNA.

Study processing details: Cell counts per sample came from amplifying reference gene primers. Sequenced by immunoSEQ multiplex PCR; TCRdb stores in-frame clones only, minus some. V, J and clone size are taken as reported in that table, and D and trimming were inferred from the DNA itself. The sample has hundreds of thousands of clones, around 86% seen once. This CDR3 is built from 15 residues. Germline values: CDR1 LGHDT, CDR2 YNNKEL (reference sequence). V was pared by 4 bases and J by 13 bases, with 10 bases of the junction left unmatched. This clonotype originated in a woman aged 25 to 39 with active or convalescent COVID-19. V gene TRBV3-1 (or the pseudogene TRBV3-2) combines with J gene TRBJ2-3, with TRBD2 matching 14 bases. Sequenced: peripheral blood. This CDR3 is CASSPGTSGGSEEYF. The CDR3 DNA sequence: TGTGCCAGCAGCCCAGGGACTAGCGGGGGCTCGGAAGAGTATTTT.